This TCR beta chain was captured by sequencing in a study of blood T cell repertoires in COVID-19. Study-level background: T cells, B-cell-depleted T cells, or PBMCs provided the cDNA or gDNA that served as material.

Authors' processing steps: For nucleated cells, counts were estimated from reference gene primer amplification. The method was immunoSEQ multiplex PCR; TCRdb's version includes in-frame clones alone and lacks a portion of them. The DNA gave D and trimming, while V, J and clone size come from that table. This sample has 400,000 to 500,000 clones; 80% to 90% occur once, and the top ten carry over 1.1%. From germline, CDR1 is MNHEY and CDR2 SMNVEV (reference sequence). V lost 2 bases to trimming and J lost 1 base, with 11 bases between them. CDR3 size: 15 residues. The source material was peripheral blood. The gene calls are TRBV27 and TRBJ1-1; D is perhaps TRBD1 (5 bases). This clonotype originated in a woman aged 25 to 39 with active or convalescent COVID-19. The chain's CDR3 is CASSLAGLQNTEAFF. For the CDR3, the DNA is TGTGCCAGCAGTTTAGCGGGACTCCAGAACACTGAAGCTTTCTTT.